This T cell receptor beta chain was profiled in a study of cytomegalovirus exposure and HLA in healthy donors. Study at large: An earlier analysis identified 110 million or so unique TCR beta sequences in approximately 190 million T cells.

About this clone itself: Its specificity is not known.

PCR employed 60 Vbeta and 13 Jbeta primers. The method was immunoSEQ multiplex PCR; TCRdb's version includes in-frame clones alone and lacks a portion of them. The sample records about 190,000 clones, 87% being singletons. Study-wide points: There were a few CMV-associated chains whose specificity for CMV antigens was confirmed in vitro. Earlier analysis found most TCR beta V segments productive about 87% or about 30% of the time.

Germline V gene data show CDR1 as MDHEN and CDR2 as SYDVKM. The V gene end was trimmed by 6 bases and the J gene end by 12 bases; junction bases not matched to a gene: 15. This CDR3 region has 15 residues. J is TRBJ2-2 and V is TRBV28; TRBD1 aligns across 8 bases. Sample: PBMCs. The source is a man younger than 45 in good health and CMV-seronegative. The CDR3 region has the DNA TGTGCCAGCAGCTCGGATGCAGGGGGCAGGAAGAAGCTGTTTTTT. Encoded protein: CASSSDAGGRKKLFF.